This entry is about one T cell receptor beta chain. The RNA input was about 0.5 to 1 ug, and it was reverse transcribed with random hexamers. TCRdb used MiXCR to reprocess the immunoSEQ multiplex PCR reads, holding one entry per CDR3 protein. The sample shows about 90,000 distinct CDR3 sequences, 96% of them seen only once. The sample belongs to a study of CD8 T cells in Susac syndrome. The germline gives CDR1 SGHAT, CDR2 FQDESV (reference sequence). Between the trimmed V and J ends, which lost 0 bases and 5 bases, there was a span of 10 bases. The CDR3 is made up of 14 amino acids. V usage is TRBV11-1 and J usage is TRBJ1-1; a weak D match, TRBD1 (6 bases). This TCR was sampled from a human donor with Susac syndrome. Specimen: CD8+ T cells from PBMCs. The CDR3 nucleotides read TGTGCCAGCAGCTTAGCACAGGGTTGGACTGAAGCTTTCTTT. It is translated as CASSLAQGWTEAFF.